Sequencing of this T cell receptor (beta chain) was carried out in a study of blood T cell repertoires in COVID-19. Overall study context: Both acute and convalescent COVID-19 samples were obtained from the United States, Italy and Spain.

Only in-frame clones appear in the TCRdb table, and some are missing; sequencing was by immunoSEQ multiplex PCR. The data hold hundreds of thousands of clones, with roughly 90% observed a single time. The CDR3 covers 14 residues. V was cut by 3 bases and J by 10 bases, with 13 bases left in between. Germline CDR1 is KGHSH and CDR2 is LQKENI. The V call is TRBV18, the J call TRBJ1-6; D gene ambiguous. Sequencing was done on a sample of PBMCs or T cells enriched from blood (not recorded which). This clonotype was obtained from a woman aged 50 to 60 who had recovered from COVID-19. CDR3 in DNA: TGTGCCAGCTCACCTGCCTCAGAGGGATCACCCCTCCACTTT. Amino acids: CASSPASEGSPLHF.